These 18 T cell receptor beta chains came from one sample sequenced in a study of blood T cell repertoires in COVID-19. TCRdb's table, derived via immunoSEQ multiplex PCR, lists solely in-frame clones and lacks some. The data hold 200,000 to 250,000 clones, with 88% observed a single time. Sequencing was carried out using PBMCs or T cells enriched from blood (not recorded which). Every receptor here comes from a woman aged 25 to 39 who had recovered from COVID-19.

CDR3 amino acids: CASSLPGRTNQPQHF. CDR3 in DNA: TGTGCCAGCAGCTTACCAGGGCGGACCAATCAGCCCCAGCATTTT. The chain couples TRBV7-2 to TRBJ1-5; D might be TRBD1 (5 bases). Trimming shortened V by 2 bases and J by 3 bases, and 11 bases separated the two germline ends. Germline V CDR1 and CDR2: SGHTA, FQGNSA. The CDR3 runs to 15 residues.

The rearrangement joins TRBV6-5 to TRBJ2-3; D possibly corresponds to TRBD2 (6 bases). Germline CDR1 reads MNHEY; CDR2 reads SVGAGI. The CDR3 runs 16 residues. The V gene lost 0 bases and the J gene lost 6 bases, with 16 bases spanning the gap. The CDR3 bases are TGTGCCAGCAGTTACTCAGTGGGACTGGAGGGGGATACGCAGTATTTT. Its protein product is CASSYSVGLEGDTQYF.

The chain has TRBV5-6 and TRBJ1-2, with 11 bases identical to TRBD1. V shed 2 bases, J shed 4 bases, and the junction held 4 bases outside the gene matches. Germline loops: CDR1 SGHDT, CDR2 YYEEEE. CDR3 size: 15 residues. CDR3 in amino acids: CASSLGTGGGYGYTF. Here the CDR3 DNA reads TGTGCCAGCAGCTTAGGGACAGGGGGTGGCTATGGCTACACCTTC. Full variable domain (missing parts from reference TRBV5-6 and TRBJ1-2): DAGVTQSPTHLIKTRGQQVTLRCSPKSGHDTVSWYQQALGQGPQFIFQYYEEEERQRGNFPDRFSGHQFPNYSSELNVNALLLGDSALYLCASSLGTGGGYGYTFGSGTRLTVV.

V usage is TRBV15 and J usage is TRBJ2-3, with TRBD1 identical over 11 bases. The J segment lost 5 bases and the V segment lost 0 bases, leaving 4 bases of the junction unmatched. This CDR3 has 16 residues. Germline CDR1 LNHNV, CDR2 YYDKDF (reference sequence). The CDR3 region is CATSRDRDRGVDTQYF. The CDR3 DNA follows: TGTGCCACCAGCAGAGATCGGGACAGGGGGGTAGATACGCAGTATTTT.

V gene TRBV11-2 combines with J gene TRBJ1-2, with 10 bases matching TRBD1. CDR3 length: 14 residues. V dropped 7 bases and J dropped 3; count of bases not matched to a gene: 5. Germline CDR1 SGHAT, CDR2 FQNNGV. The CDR3 loop is CASTLGTGDYGYTF. Here the CDR3 DNA reads TGTGCCAGCACCCTAGGGACAGGGGACTATGGCTACACCTTC.

The V and J genes are TRBV12-3 or TRBV12-4 and TRBJ1-6; D gene uncertain. CDR3 length equals 12 residues. With 4 bases removed from V and 14 bases from J, the gap between germline ends came to 12 bases. The CDR3 nucleotides are TGTGCCAGCAGTTCAGGTCCGGAGGCCCTCCACTTT. Its protein is CASSSGPEALHF.

The V and J genes are TRBV7-9 and TRBJ1-1; D is perhaps TRBD1 (5 bases). CDR1 SEHNR and CDR2 FQNEAQ come from the germline V gene (reference sequence). The V and J ends lost 4 bases and 0 bases respectively, with 15 bases between them. The length of the CDR3 is 16 residues. CDR3 DNA: TGTGCCAGCAGCTCCCGAAGCGGGGGAATGAACACTGAAGCTTTCTTT. It is translated as CASSSRSGGMNTEAFF. Looking up the rest from reference TRBV7-9 and TRBJ1-1 gives the full variable domain: DTGVSQNPRHKITKRGQNVTFRCDPISEHNRLYWYRQTLGQGPEFLTYFQNEAQLEKSRLLSDRFSAERPKGSFSTLEIQRTEQGDSAMYLCASSSRSGGMNTEAFFGQGTRLTVV.

J is TRBJ1-6 and V is TRBV7-2; a weak D match, TRBD1 (6 bases). Between the trimmed V and J ends, which lost 1 base and 5 bases, there was a span of 12 bases. Germline loops: CDR1 SGHTA, CDR2 FQGNSA. The CDR3 loop spans 16 amino acids. CDR3: CASSLVWGRNNSPLHF. The CDR3 DNA is TGTGCCAGCAGCTTAGTGTGGGGGCGGAATAATTCACCCCTCCACTTT.

The rearrangement uses TRBV11-2 and TRBJ1-1; D remains unclear. The germline CDR1 and CDR2 sequences are SGHAT and FQNNGV. The CDR3 is 14 residues long. V shed 1 base and J shed 4 bases, with 10 bases lying between them. CDR3 nucleotides: TGTGCCAGCAGCTTAGGACGGAGGGCCACTGAAGCTTTCTTT. Translation: CASSLGRRATEAFF.

This clone has only one observation. This chain connects TRBV18 to TRBJ2-3; D is perhaps TRBD2 (6 bases). Trimming shortened V by 8 bases and J by 4 bases, and 22 bases separated the two germline ends. The V gene's germline CDR1 is KGHSH and CDR2 LQKENI. This CDR3 contains 16 residues. The CDR3: CASRPAEGPNPDTQYF. CDR3 DNA sequence: TGTGCCAGCCGTCCCGCGGAGGGGCCAAATCCAGATACGCAGTATTTT.

V usage is TRBV15 and J usage is TRBJ1-2, with D tentatively TRBD1 (6 bases). Trimming removed 0 bases from V and 4 bases from J, with 12 bases in between. This CDR3 region has 15 residues. CDR1 and CDR2 from the germline V gene are LNHNV and YYDKDF (reference sequence). The CDR3 is CATSRETGGAYGYTF. In nucleotides, the CDR3 is TGTGCCACCAGCAGAGAGACCGGGGGGGCCTATGGCTACACCTTC.

V is TRBV5-1 and J is TRBJ2-7; D is possibly TRBD2 (5 bases). Per the germline V gene, CDR1 is SGHRS and CDR2 is YFSETQ. V lost 0 bases and J 4 bases, leaving 14 bases between the germline ends. This CDR3 has 15 residues. CDR3 protein: CASSLGGVLAYEQYF. CDR3 in DNA: TGCGCCAGCAGCTTGGGTGGGGTGCTAGCTTACGAGCAGTACTTC.

This sequence joins TRBV10-3 and TRBJ2-7; 9 bases are a match to TRBD1. The CDR3 has 17 amino acids. Germline V gene sequence: CDR1 ENHRY, CDR2 SYGVKD. V shed 6 bases, J shed 4 bases, and the junction held 16 bases outside the gene matches. The CDR3 loop reads CAIRGPGTGPTLYEQYF. Written as DNA, the CDR3 is TGTGCCATCAGGGGTCCCGGGACAGGGCCAACATTATACGAGCAGTACTTC.

The V gene is TRBV5-4, the J gene TRBJ2-2; 10 bases match TRBD1. Losses at the gene ends were 3 bases for V and 6 bases for J; bases not matched to a gene: 5. The CDR3 is made up of 15 amino acids. In germline, CDR1 is SGHNT, CDR2 YYREEE (reference sequence). This CDR3 is CASSYRTGGPGELFF. In nucleotides, the CDR3 is TGTGCCAGCAGCTACCGGACAGGGGGACCCGGGGAGCTGTTTTTT.

V and J are TRBV27 and TRBJ2-3; 8 positions agree with TRBD2. The CDR3 has 14 amino acids. The ends lost 4 bases at V and 4 bases at J; junction bases unmatched: 4. Germline V gene lookup returns CDR1 MNHEY and CDR2 SMNVEV (reference sequence). The CDR3 DNA is TGTGCCAGCAGTTCAATCGGGGGGGCAGATACGCAGTATTTT. Translated, it gives CASSSIGGADTQYF.

This chain uses TRBV7-7 with TRBJ2-5, with 7 bases identical to TRBD1. Germline loops: CDR1 SSHAT, CDR2 FNYEAQ (reference sequence). The CDR3 length is 15 residues. Germline trimming cut 1 base from V and 1 base from J; bases unmatched to any gene: 3. The CDR3 here is CASSLVRGPQETQYF. CDR3 sequence (DNA): TGTGCCAGCAGCTTAGTGAGGGGGCCCCAAGAGACCCAGTACTTC.

The J gene is TRBJ2-5, the V gene TRBV5-8; 10 bases fit TRBD2. The length of the CDR3 is 15 residues. V shed 0 bases and J 5 bases; nucleotides not matched to a gene: 4. Germline V lookup: CDR1 SGHTS, CDR2 YDEGEE. The CDR3 nucleotides read TGTGCCAGCAGCTTGGCCGGGACTAGCGTCGAGACCCAGTACTTC. Its protein is CASSLAGTSVETQYF.

This sequence joins TRBV11-2 and TRBJ2-5; TRBD1 matches 8 bases. The CDR3 is 16 amino acids. CDR1 is SGHAT and CDR2 is FQNNGV in the germline V gene. V was pared by 0 bases and J by 5 bases, with 8 bases of the junction left unmatched. CDR3 sequence: CASSLDRAGGGETQYF. In nucleotides, the CDR3 is TGTGCCAGCAGCTTAGATCGGGCAGGGGGCGGGGAGACCCAGTACTTC.